A selection of T cell receptor beta chains follows, all from one sample in a study of blood T cell repertoires in COVID-19. The assay was immunoSEQ multiplex PCR, and TCRdb's table has in-frame clones only and misses some. The sample holds fewer than 85,000 clones, 82% seen once. The sequencing input was peripheral blood. All receptors come from a woman in her sixties with acute or convalescent COVID-19. Both conserved end residues are part of each CDR3. The D gene is left open where the match is weak. Clone size is not always given. Where it is, it says once, few, many or a class for expanded clones.

V,D,J,size,CDR3,DNA
TRBV2,NA,TRBJ1-2,NA,CASNRQGPYGYTF,TGTGCCAGCAATCGGCAGGGGCCCTATGGCTACACCTTC
TRBV15,NA,TRBJ1-2,NA,CATSRDLQQGNYGYTF,TGTGCCACCAGCAGAGATCTTCAGCAGGGGAACTATGGCTACACCTTC
TRBV2,NA,TRBJ1-3,NA,CASSQTWISGNTIYF,TGTGCCAGCAGTCAGACTTGGATCTCTGGAAACACCATATATTTT
TRBV5-1,TRBD1,TRBJ2-7,once,CASSLELGTVNYEQYF,TGCGCCAGCAGCTTGGAACTTGGGACAGTCAATTACGAGCAGTACTTC
TRBV5-1,TRBD2,TRBJ2-3,NA,CASQDGGLADADTQYF,TGCGCCAGCCAAGATGGAGGACTAGCCGACGCAGATACGCAGTATTTT
TRBV15,NA,TRBJ1-3,NA,CATSRVRGSGNTIYF,TGTGCCACCAGCAGAGTCCGAGGATCTGGAAACACCATATATTTT
TRBV18,NA,TRBJ2-1,NA,CASSPSDPSSYNEQFF,TGTGCCAGCTCACCAAGCGACCCCAGCTCCTACAATGAGCAGTTCTTC
TRBV6-1,TRBD1,TRBJ1-1,NA,CASSEWTGEAFF,TGTGCCAGCAGTGAATGGACAGGGGAAGCTTTCTTT
TRBV5-6,NA,TRBJ1-5,NA,CASSLGRRYKPQHF,TGTGCCAGCAGCTTAGGCAGGAGGTATAAGCCCCAGCATTTT
TRBV28,TRBD1,TRBJ1-5,once,CASSLAGTDGRRPQHF,TGTGCCAGCAGTTTAGCCGGGACAGATGGCAGGCGGCCCCAGCATTTT
TRBV11-2,NA,TRBJ1-1,NA,CASSLRPNTEAFF,TGTGCCAGCAGCTTACGTCCCAACACTGAAGCTTTCTTT
TRBV18,NA,TRBJ2-2,NA,CASSPGQGELFF,TGTGCCAGCTCACCAGGACAGGGGGAGCTGTTTTTT
TRBV7-2,TRBD2,TRBJ2-5,once,CASSLRGFQETQYF,TGTGCCAGCAGCTTGCGGGGGTTCCAAGAGACCCAGTACTTC
TRBV5-4,NA,TRBJ1-1,once,CASSLQGSRNTEAFF,TGTGCCAGCAGCCTCCAGGGGAGTCGGAACACTGAAGCTTTCTTT
TRBV3-1/TRBV3-2,NA,TRBJ1-1,NA,CASSQLRENTEAFF,TGTGCCAGCAGCCAATTAAGAGAGAACACTGAAGCTTTCTTT
TRBV21-1,NA,TRBJ2-4,NA,CASSKFGNIQYF,TGTGCCAGCAGCAAATTCGGAAACATTCAGTACTTC
TRBV2,TRBD1,TRBJ2-3,few,CASRQGAGSTDTQYF,TGTGCCAGCCGACAGGGGGCGGGTAGCACAGATACGCAGTATTTT
TRBV20-1,NA,TRBJ2-3,NA,CSARLTDTQYF,TGCAGTGCTAGGTTAACAGATACGCAGTATTTT
TRBV25-1,NA,TRBJ1-2,NA,CASSASYGYTF,TGTGCCAGCAGTGCCAGTTATGGCTACACCTTC
TRBV24-1,NA,TRBJ2-1,NA,CATSDSTELVEGQFF,TGTGCCACCAGTGATTCGACAGAATTGGTGGAGGGGCAGTTCTTC
TRBV18,TRBD1,TRBJ2-1,once,CASSPPSGTANNEQFF,TGTGCCAGCTCACCACCTTCCGGGACAGCGAACAATGAGCAGTTCTTC
TRBV5-1,TRBD1,TRBJ1-1,NA,CARTRQGGDGDTEAFF,TGCGCCAGGACCAGACAGGGCGGCGATGGAGACACTGAAGCTTTCTTT
TRBV6-2/TRBV6-3,TRBD1,TRBJ2-7,NA,CASSSPTRGQNYEQYF,TGTGCCAGCAGTTCGCCCACCCGGGGACAGAACTACGAGCAGTACTTC
TRBV19,NA,TRBJ1-4,NA,CASSIRGLFPHLF,TGTGCCAGTAGTATTCGGGGTCTCTTCCCTCACCTTTTT
TRBV5-1,NA,TRBJ2-7,NA,CASSLVQKSEQYF,TGCGCCAGCAGCTTGGTACAGAAGTCCGAGCAGTACTTC
TRBV2,TRBD1,TRBJ1-4,NA,CASRRQGESNEKLFF,TGTGCCAGCAGAAGACAGGGGGAATCTAATGAAAAACTGTTTTTT
TRBV7-2,TRBD1,TRBJ1-2,NA,CASSNQLRGRGDGYTF,TGTGCCAGCAGCAATCAACTCCGGGGCAGGGGGGATGGCTACACCTTC
TRBV10-1,NA,TRBJ1-5,once,CASIKGRQPQHF,TGCGCCAGCATTAAGGGGCGTCAGCCCCAGCATTTT
TRBV7-8,TRBD1,TRBJ1-1,NA,CASSLLPWDRLKKTEAFF,TGTGCCAGCAGCTTACTACCCTGGGACAGGTTGAAGAAGACTGAAGCTTTCTTT
TRBV11-2,TRBD2,TRBJ2-1,once,CASSLDKGGRSPNVEQFF,TGTGCCAGCAGCTTAGATAAGGGCGGGAGAAGTCCAAACGTTGAGCAGTTCTTC
TRBV11-1,NA,TRBJ2-1,few,CASSPMGGPLYEQFF,TGTGCCAGCAGCCCCATGGGGGGGCCCTTATATGAGCAGTTCTTC
TRBV28,NA,TRBJ1-2,few,CASRKQGPYGYTF,TGTGCCAGCAGGAAACAGGGACCCTATGGCTACACCTTC
TRBV6-5,TRBD1,TRBJ2-5,NA,CASSPTGLEAQYF,TGTGCCAGCAGCCCGACAGGGTTAGAGGCCCAGTACTTC
TRBV30,TRBD2,TRBJ2-7,NA,CACSAGGSYEQYF,TGTGCCTGTTCAGCGGGAGGCTCCTACGAGCAGTACTTC
TRBV9,NA,TRBJ2-1,NA,CASSVGSVPYNEQFF,TGTGCCAGCAGCGTAGGGAGTGTCCCCTACAATGAGCAGTTCTTC
TRBV28,TRBD2,TRBJ2-7,NA,CASSLDLSLVTSGGLSYEQYF,TGTGCCAGCAGTTTGGATCTAAGCTTAGTGACTAGCGGGGGGCTATCCTACGAGCAGTACTTC
TRBV14,TRBD1,TRBJ1-2,NA,CASRQTGYGYTF,TGTGCCAGCAGGCAGACAGGGTATGGCTACACCTTC
TRBV2,TRBD2,TRBJ2-3,NA,CASSYGLAGGTDTQYF,TGTGCCAGCAGTTATGGACTAGCGGGGGGAACAGATACGCAGTATTTT
TRBV6-6,TRBD1,TRBJ2-7,NA,CASTRGDRGYEQYF,TGTGCCAGCACCCGGGGGGACAGGGGCTACGAGCAGTACTTC
TRBV25-1,NA,TRBJ1-6,NA,CASSESAGLSPLHF,TGTGCCAGCAGTGAATCGGCAGGGCTTTCACCCCTCCACTTT
TRBV5-1,TRBD1,TRBJ1-4,NA,CASSSQGAVTNEKLFF,TGCGCCAGCAGCTCTCAGGGGGCCGTAACTAATGAAAAACTGTTTTTT